This TCR beta chain emerged from a study of blood T cells in healthy people across ages. Study-wide results and caveats: Across the age range, TCR beta diversity per million T cells fell in a roughly linear way.

In this sample, this clonotype turned up a few times. Its target is not known. The second PCR ran roughly 7 to 11 cycles with a sample-barcoded 5' primer and J-beta primers. Every single cDNA molecule received a tag from a template-switch adaptor with 12 random nucleotides. TCRdb recomputed calls from the 5' RACE reads with MiXCR, one row per CDR3 protein. The table shows about 780,000 distinct CDR3 sequences, with about half occurring only once. Trimming took off 6 bases at V and 0 bases at J, with 12 bases between the two ends. Germline lookup yields CDR1 MNHNS and CDR2 SASEGT. The CDR3 contains 15 residues.

The sequenced material came from blood. The receptor was isolated from a man older than 75 in good health. V and J are TRBV6-1 and TRBJ2-1; D is unresolved. The CDR3, as DNA: TGTGCCAGCAGCAGCCGGCGAAGCTCCTACAATGAGCAGTTCTTC. Translating it yields CASSSRRSSYNEQFF.